A selection of T cell receptor beta chains follows, all from one sample in a study of cytomegalovirus exposure and HLA in healthy donors. Assay: immunoSEQ multiplex PCR; the TCRdb copy retains only in-frame clones and omits some. This sample's table reports about 67,000 clones. What was sequenced was PBMCs. All receptors come from a woman aged 25 to 45 in good health and CMV-seronegative. Each CDR3 is given without its conserved first and last residue.

TRBJ1-2	TRBV9	ASSVQGNYGYT
TRBJ1-2	TRBV7-2	ASSLTGSGYT
TRBJ1-5	TRBV28	ASSLGTGVQPQH
TRBJ2-7	TRBV6-5	ASSSPSGGRPYEQY
TRBJ2-1	TRBV19	ASTAGYNEQF
TRBJ1-5	TRBV18	ASSPNSGSNQPQH
TRBJ1-6	TRBV2	ASSDRGSYNSPLH
TRBJ1-2	TRBV9	ASSAPPDSVSYT
TRBJ2-3	TRBV11-2	ASSHLAVEQY
TRBJ1-1	TRBV11-2	ASSFGAGGTEAF
TRBJ1-5	TRBV19	ASSNDRGVSGNQPQH
TRBJ1-1	TRBV29-1	SIIRGHTEAF
TRBJ1-1	TRBV28	ASSFRGNTEAF
TRBJ2-1	TRBV25-1	ASGTPYGQNNEQF
TRBJ1-1	TRBV5-1	ACYDREATEAF
TRBJ1-1	TRBV2	ASSEAASRGNTEAF
TRBJ2-1	TRBV5-1	ASSKTGTGADNEQF
TRBJ1-1	TRBV28	ASSYSTRNTEAF
TRBJ2-7	TRBV5-8	ASSLTGQGGGYEQY
TRBJ1-2	TRBV7-8	ASSSAGQGGYGDT
TRBJ1-2	TRBV7-2	ASSLGQALGYT
TRBJ2-7	TRBV7-3	ASSQDRKIPSSYEQY
TRBJ1-3	TRBV30	AWTTPAGLAIY
TRBJ2-3	TRBV5-1	ASSLAGSDTQY
TRBJ2-7	TRBV27	ASKPRPSGSYEQY
TRBJ2-5	TRBV18	ASSNSASGRRGSQETQY
TRBJ1-2	TRBV20-1	SAQVGVYT
TRBJ2-7	TRBV28	ASSERTGVSEQY
TRBJ1-5	TRBV19	ASSIDSWGHNQPQH
TRBJ2-3	TRBV30	AWSVNRGDTQY
TRBJ1-3	TRBV28	ASSFGSSGNTIY
TRBJ1-6	TRBV30	AWRDSGSSPLH
TRBJ2-7	TRBV11-3	ASSLGGQGSYEQY
TRBJ2-1	TRBV7-9	ASSLGTRPHNEQF
TRBJ2-7	TRBV4-3	ASSQEIGGGLYEQY
TRBJ2-5	TRBV4-3	ASSPGRHQETQY
TRBJ2-7	TRBV7-7	ASSLGDSYEQY
TRBJ2-3	TRBV28	ASGFIAGQGADTQY
TRBJ1-2	TRBV13	ASSTDRGAVYGYT
TRBJ2-4	TRBV29-1	SVGIGGSGDIQY
TRBJ2-7	TRBV7-2	ASSPPDRGYEQY
TRBJ1-5	TRBV4-1	ASSQDLWGQALDQPQH
TRBJ2-7	TRBV5-4	ASSSKWRGPKKQY
TRBJ2-4	TRBV30	AWSGTSGFGENIQY
TRBJ1-4	TRBV30	AWSRGTGDYEKLF